This TCR beta chain was documented in a study of blood T cell repertoires in COVID-19. The method was immunoSEQ multiplex PCR; TCRdb's version includes in-frame clones alone and lacks a portion of them. The sample lists about 290,000 clones; approximately 90% were seen once. Trimming removed 5 bases from V and 4 bases from J, with 16 bases in between. The CDR3 is made up of 15 amino acids. CDR1 and CDR2 from the germline V gene are SGHRS and YFSETQ. The chain uses TRBV5-1 and TRBJ1-3; no clear D gene. The TCR comes from a middle-aged man with acute or convalescent COVID-19. The sample comprised peripheral blood. The CDR3 DNA is TGCGCCAGCAGGGCCGAGGGATTAGGAGGAAACACCATATATTTT. This encodes CASRAEGLGGNTIYF.